This TCR beta chain was sequenced in a study of patients and donors after allogeneic stem cell transplantation. TCRdb re-derived calls from the RT-PCR reads in MiXCR, one entry per CDR3 protein. In the table there are hundreds of thousands of distinct CDR3 sequences, around 41% of which are singletons. CDR1 and CDR2 from the germline V gene are LGHDT and YNNKEL (reference sequence). This CDR3 is 16 amino acids long. The ends lost 4 bases at V and 3 bases at J; junction bases unmatched: 8. This clonotype was picked up one time. The sample was blood, either unsorted or a sorted T cell fraction (not recorded which). This TCR was recovered from a human donor who was either an allogeneic HSCT recipient or a stem cell or donor lymphocyte infusion donor (not recorded which). It is not recorded whose cells these are; they may come from a transplant donor. V gene TRBV3-1 combines with J gene TRBJ2-5; 10 bases line up with TRBD2. The CDR3 loop is CASSPGSGGAKETQYF. The DNA of the CDR3 is TGTGCCAGCAGCCCAGGAAGCGGGGGGGCCAAAGAGACCCAGTACTTC.